This T cell receptor beta chain was sequenced for a study of blood T cell repertoires in COVID-19 (dated by TCRdb to about 2020). Regarding the research as a whole: Samples from collaborators originated in the United States, Italy and Spain and spanned both the acute and convalescent phases of COVID-19. The material from the prospective study consisted of cDNA or gDNA derived from T cells, B-cell-depleted T cells, or PBMCs. Deeply sampled blood TCRbeta repertoires from subjects exposed to, actively infected with, or recovered from COVID-19 were included in the dataset. A freely available public database, intended as a resource for researchers studying the immune response to SARS-CoV-2, is where the repertoires were released. Samples were obtained from the ongoing ImmuneRACE study (first 160 participants) and from 1,000 to 1,500 subjects provided by 6 global collaborators. The sample metadata nearly always contained a de-identified subject ID, COVID-19 status, age in years and sex. Where available, HLA class I and class II types were taken from metadata supplied by the sample provider and were not determined by assay-based typing. The research as a whole found: Clinical and demographic metadata were provided uncurated, with the amount varying by source and participant.

The count of this clone is one. This receptor's antigen is unknown. No base quality information exists; no much larger clone differs at one position. TCRbeta CDR3 regions were amplified from genomic DNA by means of the immunoSEQ Assay, a bias-controlled multiplex PCR. Per the authors' processing: The number of nucleated cells in each sample was estimated by amplification of reference gene primers within the assay. To quantify the absolute abundance of each unique TCRbeta CDR3 rearrangement, sequence reads were collapsed and filtered. Productive Simpson clonality was computed per sample as the square root of Simpson's diversity index over productive rearrangements. Sourced from immuneACCESS, this table was stored by TCRdb with only in-frame sequences that have V and J called. A share of the clones is absent; for the studies checked, an unresolved V gene accounts for under half, and the remainder has no known explanation. V and J calls and clone size come straight from that table; D and trimming were deduced from the DNA. The sample contains more than 300,000 clones, approximately 89% of them found a single time. In total, the top ten clones hold roughly a tenth of the sample.

Participants in the prospective study were aged roughly 18 to 95 years, lived in under 30 United States geographic areas, and enrolled through a virtual design. In the prospective study, participants were assigned to cohorts based on the clinical history participants reported in a screening survey and a study questionnaire. Recovered participants in ImmuneRACE Cohort 3 were defined as having two consecutive negative NP/OP PCR tests, clearance from a healthcare professional, or resolution of symptoms. Mobile phlebotomists in the prospective study collected whole blood, serum and a nasopharyngeal or oropharyngeal swab from every participant. Additional blood draws and questionnaires over an approximately two-month period could optionally be provided by prospective study participants. Blood samples from the prospective study were shipped frozen or at room temperature prior to DNA extraction. The germline V gene (reference sequence) specifies SGHNT as CDR1 and YYREEE as CDR2. From the cysteine through the phenylalanine, the CDR3 covers 15 amino acids. Left in the record is the CDR3 DNA by itself, 45 bases read in frame from the first base. V and J lose 2 bases and 11 bases, and a span of 22 bases separates them.

The sample taken for sequencing was PBMCs or T cells enriched from blood (not recorded which). The chain is assembled from TRBV5-4 and TRBJ1-1; a weak D assignment points to TRBD1 (5 bases agree). The clonotype was recovered from a woman between 25 and 40 years old who had recovered from COVID-19. For the CDR3, the sequence is CASSFRSGFGSGAFF. The bases are TGTGCCAGCAGCTTCCGTTCAGGGTTCGGTAGCGGCGCTTTCTTT.